This T cell receptor beta chain stems from a study of OX40 agonist ivuxolimab in advanced cancers. TCRdb's copy holds only in-frame clones and misses some; the assay was immunoSEQ multiplex PCR. Seen here are about 60,000 clones, approximately 90% observed once, and the top ten hold less than 2%. Trimming stripped 6 bases from V and 2 bases from J, with 7 bases between. CDR3 length equals 13 residues. Germline V lookup: CDR1 MDHEN, CDR2 SYDVKM. The sample holds one count of this clone. The sequence was obtained from an adult with an advanced solid tumor such as melanoma, head and neck, liver or kidney cancer. The material sequenced was CD4+ or CD8+ T cells sorted from blood, taken in a trial of the OX40 agonist ivuxolimab. V gene TRBV28 combines with J gene TRBJ1-4; the D is unclear. CDR3 sequence: CASSGRTNEKLFF. Here the CDR3 DNA reads TGTGCCAGCAGCGGGAGGACTAATGAAAAACTGTTTTTT. The whole variable domain, remainder taken from reference TRBV28 and TRBJ1-4, is DVKVTQSSRYLVKRTGEKVFLECVQDMDHENMFWYRQDPGLGLRLIYFSYDVKMKEKGDIPEGYSVSREKKERFSLILESASTNQTSMYLCASSGRTNEKLFFGSGTQLSVL.